The 3 T cell receptor beta chains below were found in one sample sequenced in a study of blood T cells in healthy people across ages. Then a second PCR, running about 6 to 12 cycles, was carried out with a sample-barcoded 5' primer and a J-beta primer mix. TCRdb re-analysed the 5' RACE reads in MiXCR, keeping a single row per CDR3 protein. The table lists hundreds of thousands of distinct CDR3 sequences, roughly 20% of them singletons. Material: blood. These receptors were collected from a man between 65 and 79 years old in good health.

The genes are TRBV20-1 and TRBJ2-5; D is ambiguous. Trimming pared 3 bases from V and 0 bases from J, leaving 14 bases between. The germline CDR1 and CDR2 sequences are DFQATT and SNEGSKA (reference sequence). The CDR3 covers 15 residues. CDR3 nucleotides: TGCAGTGCTAGCCACCCAAACAGAAACCAAGAGACCCAGTACTTC. Its protein is CSASHPNRNQETQYF.

This clonotype occurred a few times. The rearrangement joins TRBV2 to TRBJ1-1, with a weak D call TRBD1 (5 bases). The CDR3 has 15 residues. Per the germline V gene, CDR1 is SNHLY and CDR2 is FYNNEI. Deletions cut 8 bases from V and 1 base from J, with 17 bases between. The CDR3 coding sequence is TGTGCCAGCTCGACCTTGGGGGAGCGGAACACTGAAGCTTTCTTT. Translating gives CASSTLGERNTEAFF.

The rearrangement uses TRBV27 and TRBJ2-5; D may be TRBD1 or TRBD2 (5 bases each). CDR1 is MNHEY, CDR2 SMNVEV, per germline (reference sequence). The CDR3 runs 16 residues. V was clipped by 5 bases and J by 2 bases, with 18 bases between them. This chain's CDR3 is CASSKGPGPGQETQYF. CDR3 sequence (DNA): TGTGCCAGCAGTAAAGGCCCGGGGCCGGGGCAAGAGACCCAGTACTTC.